The 9 T cell receptor beta chains in this list originate from one sample, sequenced in a study of cytomegalovirus exposure and HLA in healthy donors. 60 Vbeta and 13 Jbeta primers were used in PCR. TCRdb's table, derived via immunoSEQ multiplex PCR, lists solely in-frame clones and lacks some. The sample consists of some 130,000 clones, 70% to 80% of them appearing once. The sequenced sample consisted of PBMCs. Receptors originate from a man aged 30 to 39 in good health and CMV-seronegative.

The V gene is TRBV30, the J gene TRBJ1-1, with D hard to call. Germline CDR1 GTSNPN, CDR2 SVGIG (reference sequence). The ends were cut back, 2 bases at V and 4 bases at J, with 14 bases in the middle. This CDR3 has 14 amino acids. CDR3 nucleotide sequence: TGTGCCTGGAGTCCCCCCGTGTTGAGCACTGAAGCTTTCTTT. Its translation: CAWSPPVLSTEAFF.

This clone was found once. The chain is built from TRBV4-3 and TRBJ1-2, with 9 bases aligning to TRBD1. The length of the CDR3 is 15 residues. In germline, CDR1 is LGHNA, CDR2 YSLEER. After removal of 3 bases from V and 3 bases from J, the junction contained 5 bases not matched to a gene. CDR3 sequence: CASSQSTGGHYGYTF. The CDR3 DNA reads as TGCGCCAGCAGCCAGTCCACAGGGGGCCACTATGGCTACACCTTC.

The V and J genes are TRBV11-2 and TRBJ2-7, with 8 bases that match TRBD1. This CDR3 contains 14 residues. J gave up 2 bases and V 3 bases, and 3 bases lay outside the gene matches. Germline lookup yields CDR1 SGHAT and CDR2 FQNNGV. This chain's CDR3 is CASSFGTGPYEQYF. The DNA for the CDR3 is TGTGCCAGCAGCTTCGGGACAGGACCCTACGAGCAGTACTTC.

The rearrangement links TRBV4-2 to TRBJ2-6, with D possibly matching TRBD1 (5 bases). The CDR3 has 17 residues. Germline V gives CDR1 LGHNA, CDR2 YNFKEQ. Trimming removed 0 bases from V and 2 bases from J, with 11 bases in between. The DNA of the CDR3 is TGTGCCAGCAGCCAAGAATATAAGACAGCTGGGGCCAACGTCCTGACTTTC. It specifies CASSQEYKTAGANVLTF.

This sequence joins TRBV5-6 and TRBJ2-7, with 9 bases matching TRBD1. The CDR3 contains 17 residues. CDR1 is SGHDT, CDR2 YYEEEE, per germline. J was trimmed by 6 bases and V by 0 bases; bases with no gene match: 13. The CDR3 bases are TGTGCCAGCAGCTTGGTATCCGGGACAGGGCCTTCGGGCGAGCAGTACTTC. Protein product: CASSLVSGTGPSGEQYF.

This clone was found once. The rearrangement links TRBV18 to TRBJ1-5, with 7 bases fitting TRBD1. The CDR3 covers 16 residues. Trimming cost V 5 bases and J 3 bases; bases outside gene matches: 10. Germline assignment: CDR1 KGHSH and CDR2 LQKENI. This CDR3 is CASSAQEGQLNQPQHF. The DNA for the CDR3 is TGTGCCAGCTCAGCACAAGAGGGACAGCTCAATCAGCCCCAGCATTTT.

The rearrangement links TRBV19 to TRBJ2-2; 13 nucleotides match TRBD2. CDR3 length equals 16 residues. From germline, CDR1 is LNHDA and CDR2 SQIVND (reference sequence). V dropped 6 bases and J dropped 6; count of bases not matched to a gene: 7. For the CDR3, the DNA is TGTGCCAGTAGGGGACCGGGACTAGCGGGACCCGGGGAGCTGTTTTTT. Translating gives CASRGPGLAGPGELFF. Variable domain in full (rest from reference TRBV19 and TRBJ2-2): DGGITQSPKYLFRKEGQNVTLSCEQNLNHDAMYWYRQDPGQGLRLIYYSQIVNDFQKGDIAEGYSVSREKKESFPLTVTSAQKNPTAFYLCASRGPGLAGPGELFFGEGSRLTVL.

The genes are TRBV4-1 and TRBJ1-2; D is possibly TRBD1 (6 bases). Germline-derived CDR1 and CDR2 are MGHRA and YSYEKL. The CDR3 is 13 amino acids. Trimming cost V 2 bases and J 3 bases, with 7 bases left between them. The CDR3 DNA follows: TGCGCCAGCAGCCAACACAGGGACTATGGCTACACCTTC. It encodes CASSQHRDYGYTF.

This chain links TRBV19 with TRBJ2-3, with 8 bases fitting TRBD2. Germline CDR1 is LNHDA and CDR2 is SQIVND (reference sequence). The V segment lost 2 bases and the J segment 3 bases; nucleotides outside the gene matches: 19. The CDR3 contains 20 residues. The CDR3 region is CASSIRPGTRLPFGTDTQYF. The CDR3 nucleotides are TGTGCCAGTAGTATAAGACCCGGGACTAGACTGCCCTTCGGTACAGATACGCAGTATTTT.